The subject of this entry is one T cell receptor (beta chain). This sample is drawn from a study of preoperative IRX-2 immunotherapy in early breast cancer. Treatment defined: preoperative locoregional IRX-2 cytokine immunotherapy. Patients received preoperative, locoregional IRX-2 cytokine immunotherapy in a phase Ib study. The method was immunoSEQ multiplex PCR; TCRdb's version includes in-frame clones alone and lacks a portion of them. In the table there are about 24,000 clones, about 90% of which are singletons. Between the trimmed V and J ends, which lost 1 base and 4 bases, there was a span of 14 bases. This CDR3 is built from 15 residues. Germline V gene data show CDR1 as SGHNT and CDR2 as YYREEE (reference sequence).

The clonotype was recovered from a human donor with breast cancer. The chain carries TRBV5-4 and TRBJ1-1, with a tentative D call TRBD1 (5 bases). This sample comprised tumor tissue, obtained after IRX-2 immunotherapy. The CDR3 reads CASSLTYDSRTEAFF. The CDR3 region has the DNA TGTGCCAGCAGCTTGACATACGACAGCCGCACTGAAGCTTTCTTT.